A single sample gave rise to the 4 T cell receptor beta chains below, sequenced in a study of PD-L1 blockade in urothelial cancer (dated by TCRdb to 2017 to 2019). Library method: the immunoSEQ multiplex PCR assay. This immuneACCESS table, as held by TCRdb, lists in-frame sequences with V and J called but not all clones. Of the missing ones, under half trace to an unresolved V gene in checked studies; the others have no known cause. For this sample there are 30,000 to 35,000 clones; roughly 84% appear just once. Around 30% of the sample rests with the top ten. This sample comprised PBMCs, obtained around atezolizumab (anti-PD-L1) treatment. These receptors were obtained from a man between 60 and 75 years old with urothelial cancer.

The rearrangement uses TRBV11-2 and TRBJ1-2; 7 nucleotides agree with TRBD1. Germline CDR1 and CDR2: SGHAT and FQNNGV. V lost 3 bases, J lost 6 bases, and 7 bases stayed unmatched. The CDR3 covers 14 residues. The CDR3 DNA is TGTGCCAGCAGCTTGTGGCAGGGGGTCCATGGCTACACCTTC. It encodes CASSLWQGVHGYTF.

The chain couples TRBV7-9 to TRBJ2-2; 16 bases fit TRBD2. CDR1 is SEHNR and CDR2 is FQNEAQ in the germline V gene (reference sequence). Trimming at V came to 5 bases and at J to 4 bases, leaving 10 bases not matched to a gene. The CDR3 consists of 19 residues. This chain's CDR3 is CASSPGTSGRARGTGELFF. In DNA, the CDR3 is TGTGCCAGCAGCCCCGGGACTAGCGGGAGGGCCAGGGGCACCGGGGAGCTGTTTTTT.

The V and J genes are TRBV9 and TRBJ1-6; 11 bases map to TRBD1. CDR3 length: 15 amino acids. Germline CDR1 and CDR2: SGDLS and YYNGEE. Trimming took 0 bases from V and 9 from J; bases not matched to a gene: 2. CDR3 in DNA: TGTGCCAGCAGCGTAGGCGGGACAGGGGGTTCACCCCTCCACTTT. It is translated as CASSVGGTGGSPLHF.

CDR3 in amino acids: CASSLGTGFSGNTIYF. In DNA form, the CDR3 reads TGTGCCAGCAGCTTGGGTACAGGGTTCTCTGGAAACACCATATATTTT. This sequence joins TRBV5-4 and TRBJ1-3; a weak D match, TRBD1 (6 bases). Germline CDR1 and CDR2: SGHNT and YYREEE (reference sequence). This CDR3 contains 16 residues. Deletions cut 0 bases from V and 0 bases from J, with 10 bases between.